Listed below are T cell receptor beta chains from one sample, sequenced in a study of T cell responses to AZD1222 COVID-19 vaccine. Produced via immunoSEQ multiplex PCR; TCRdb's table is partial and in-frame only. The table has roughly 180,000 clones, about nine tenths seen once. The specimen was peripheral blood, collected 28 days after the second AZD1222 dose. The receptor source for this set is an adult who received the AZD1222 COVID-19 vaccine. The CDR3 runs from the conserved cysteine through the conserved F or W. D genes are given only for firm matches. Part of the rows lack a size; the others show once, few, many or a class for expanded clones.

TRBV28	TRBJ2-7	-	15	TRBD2	CASHDTSGAVYEQYF	TGTGCCAGCCATGATACTAGCGGCGCTGTCTACGAGCAGTACTTC
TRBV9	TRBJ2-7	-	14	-	CASSVAGADGRQYF	TGTGCCAGCAGCGTAGCGGGGGCCGACGGTAGGCAGTACTTC
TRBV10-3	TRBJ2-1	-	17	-	CAISESNQGPSYNEQFF	TGTGCCATCAGTGAGTCAAACCAGGGCCCATCCTACAATGAGCAGTTCTTC
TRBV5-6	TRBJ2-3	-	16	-	CASSRRNLRDTDTQYF	TGTGCCAGCAGCCGGAGGAACCTAAGGGACACAGATACGCAGTATTTT
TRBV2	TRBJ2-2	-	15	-	CASSGGSANTGELFF	TGTGCCAGCAGTGGGGGATCCGCGAACACCGGGGAGCTGTTTTTT
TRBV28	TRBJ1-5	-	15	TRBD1	CASRWGTGIGQPQHF	TGTGCCAGCCGGTGGGGGACAGGAATCGGTCAGCCCCAGCATTTT
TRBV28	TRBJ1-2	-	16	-	CASSPPGQGSNYGYTF	TGTGCCAGCAGTCCCCCGGGGCAGGGGTCTAACTATGGCTACACCTTC
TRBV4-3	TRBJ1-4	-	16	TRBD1	CASSQDRRQGLEKLFF	TGCGCCAGCAGCCAAGATAGGCGACAGGGCCTTGAAAAACTGTTTTTT
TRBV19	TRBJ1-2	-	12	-	CASMTETRGYTF	TGTGCCAGTATGACAGAGACACGAGGCTACACCTTC
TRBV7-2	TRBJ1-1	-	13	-	CASSLGNLIEAFF	TGTGCCAGCAGCTTAGGGAATTTGATTGAAGCTTTCTTT
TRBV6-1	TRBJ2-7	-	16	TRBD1	CASSEMLGQGEYEQYF	TGTGCCAGCAGTGAAATGCTGGGACAGGGGGAGTACGAGCAGTACTTC
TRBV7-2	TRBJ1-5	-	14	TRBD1	CASSLMTGNQPQHF	TGTGCCAGCAGCTTAATGACAGGGAACCAGCCCCAGCATTTT
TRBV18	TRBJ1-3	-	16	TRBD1	CASSPPSTGAGNTIYF	TGTGCCAGCTCACCACCATCGACAGGGGCTGGAAACACCATATATTTT
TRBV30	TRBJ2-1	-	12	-	CAWSTIDSLQFF	TGTGCCTGGAGTACGATTGACAGCTTACAGTTCTTC
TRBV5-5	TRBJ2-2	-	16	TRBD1	CASSFTGTGNTGELFF	TGTGCCAGCAGCTTTACCGGGACAGGGAACACCGGGGAGCTGTTTTTT
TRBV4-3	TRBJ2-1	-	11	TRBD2	CASRAGNEQFF	TGCGCCAGCAGAGCGGGGAATGAGCAGTTCTTC
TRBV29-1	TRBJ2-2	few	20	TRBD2	CSVGDREHFSGGAPAGELFF	TGCAGCGTTGGGGACAGAGAGCATTTTAGCGGGGGGGCCCCGGCCGGGGAGCTGTTTTTT
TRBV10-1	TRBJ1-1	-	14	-	CASRPGHLNTEAFF	TGCGCCAGCAGACCGGGACACCTGAACACTGAAGCTTTCTTT